The 10 T cell receptor beta chains listed next were all sequenced from one sample in a study of identical twins. Each CDR3 protein is one row after TCRdb ran MiXCR on the 5' RACE reads. The data show a few hundred thousand distinct CDR3 sequences, about 9% seen once. The sample was naive T cells sorted from blood. The receptor set was obtained from a woman in her 50s in good health.

This clonotype turned up a few times. The rearrangement joins TRBV29-1 to TRBJ2-7, with TRBD2 identical over 7 bases. Germline V gene data show CDR1 as SQVTM and CDR2 as ANQGSEA. CDR3 length: 13 residues. V gave up 2 bases and J gave up 9 bases; unmatched junction bases: 10. The CDR3 loop reads CSVETGAGAGQYF. The CDR3 nucleotides are TGCAGCGTTGAAACCGGGGCGGGAGCTGGGCAGTACTTC.

This clonotype has just a few counts. The chain couples TRBV7-2 to TRBJ2-7, with 11 bases aligning to TRBD2. Trimming took 3 bases from V and 1 from J; bases not matched to a gene: 5. The CDR3 spans 16 residues. Germline lookup yields CDR1 SGHTA and CDR2 FQGNSA. CDR3 DNA: TGTGCCAGCAGCTTTTCTGGGACTAGCGGATCCTACGAGCAGTACTTC. This translates into CASSFSGTSGSYEQYF.

The chain has TRBV5-1 and TRBJ2-7; 7 bases match TRBD2. The CDR3 length is 16 residues. The germline gives CDR1 SGHRS, CDR2 YFSETQ. Trimming removed 0 bases from V and 0 bases from J; junction bases left unmatched: 6. CDR3 residues: CASSLEVGGSSYEQYF. CDR3 in DNA: TGCGCCAGCAGCTTGGAAGTCGGGGGGAGCTCCTACGAGCAGTACTTC.

This clonotype appeared a single time. The rearrangement uses TRBV29-1 and TRBJ2-1; D is unresolved. The CDR3 runs to 14 residues. V was cut by 3 bases and J by 0 bases, with 9 bases left in between. Germline CDR1 SQVTM, CDR2 ANQGSEA. The CDR3 reads CSVDGDSSYNEQFF. The CDR3, as DNA: TGCAGCGTTGATGGGGATAGCTCCTACAATGAGCAGTTCTTC.

This clonotype was found a few times. This sequence joins TRBV30 and TRBJ2-3; D not resolved. CDR1 GTSNPN and CDR2 SVGIG come from the germline V gene (reference sequence). The CDR3 runs to 14 residues. V lost 2 bases, J lost 4 bases, and 13 bases lay in between. DNA for the CDR3: TGTGCCTGGAGTACGGGCCAAGGTTCAGATACGCAGTATTTT. It specifies CAWSTGQGSDTQYF.

In this sample, this clonotype turned up many times. The rearrangement uses TRBV11-2 and TRBJ2-1, with no clear D. Per the germline V gene, CDR1 is SGHAT and CDR2 is FQNNGV. The CDR3 length is 13 residues. Between the trimmed V and J ends, which lost 1 base and 10 bases, there was a span of 11 bases. CDR3 sequence: CASSLGVVYEQFF. The CDR3 region has the DNA TGTGCCAGCAGCTTAGGCGTCGTTTACGAGCAGTTCTTC.

This clonotype has only a few counts. The rearrangement links TRBV27 to TRBJ1-5; 7 positions match TRBD1. The CDR3 totals 14 residues. Germline loops: CDR1 MNHEY, CDR2 SMNVEV (reference sequence). V lost 3 bases and J lost 7; bases outside the gene matches: 6. CDR3 sequence (DNA): TGTGCCAGCAGTTTGGTACAGGGACAGCAGCCCCAGCATTTT. Translation gives CASSLVQGQQPQHF.

The V gene is TRBV7-9, the J gene TRBJ2-7; TRBD2 agrees at 7 bases. J gave up 2 bases and V 3 bases, and 4 bases lay outside the gene matches. Per the germline V gene, CDR1 is SEHNR and CDR2 is FQNEAQ (reference sequence). The CDR3 extends over 14 amino acids. This CDR3 is CASSFGGSTYEQYF. The CDR3 DNA reads TGTGCCAGCAGCTTTGGCGGGAGTACCTACGAGCAGTACTTC.

At least ten counts were recorded for this clonotype. V and J are TRBV5-1 and TRBJ2-7; TRBD1 is a possible D gene (5 bases). In germline, CDR1 is SGHRS, CDR2 YFSETQ. The V end was cut by 4 bases, the J end by 6 bases, with 14 bases between. This CDR3 spans 13 amino acids. This chain's CDR3 is CASSRIARGEQYV. Here the CDR3 DNA reads TGCGCCAGCAGCCGAATTGCTAGGGGCGAGCAGTACGTC.

This clonotype has only a few counts. The rearrangement joins TRBV6-2 or TRBV6-3 to TRBJ2-1, with 11 bases fitting TRBD2. This CDR3 region has 16 residues. V lost 7 bases and J lost 5; bases outside the gene matches: 10. CDR1 and CDR2 from the germline V gene are MNHEY and SVGEGT. In nucleotides, the CDR3 is TGTGCCAGCACCCCCACGACTAGCGGGGCGAACAATGAGCAGTTCTTC. As protein: CASTPTTSGANNEQFF.